The 4 T cell receptor beta chains below all came from one sample that was sequenced in a study of cytomegalovirus exposure and HLA in healthy donors. Produced via immunoSEQ multiplex PCR; TCRdb's table is partial and in-frame only. The table has 57,000 or so clones, around 94% seen once. The sequencing sample was made of PBMCs. These receptor sequences come from a man younger than 35 in good health and CMV-seronegative.

This clone was counted a single time. CDR3 coding DNA: TGTGCCAGCAGTCCCACAGGGGATACAACTAATGAAAAACTGTTTTTT. The encoded protein is CASSPTGDTTNEKLFF. The chain is built from TRBV28 and TRBJ1-4, with TRBD1 matching 7 bases. Germline trimming cut 5 bases from V and 0 bases from J; bases unmatched to any gene: 6. Per the germline V gene, CDR1 is MDHEN and CDR2 is SYDVKM. CDR3 length: 16 amino acids.

The rearrangement uses TRBV7-7 and TRBJ1-1; unclear D gene. The germline V gene encodes CDR1 SSHAT and CDR2 FNYEAQ (reference sequence). The ends were cut back, 5 bases at V and 4 bases at J, with 14 bases in the middle. This CDR3 is built from 14 residues. The CDR3 nucleotides read TGTGCCAGCAGCCCGGCGGGGTCGAGCACTGAAGCTTTCTTT. Protein sequence: CASSPAGSSTEAFF.

The chain has TRBV5-6 and TRBJ2-5, with D possibly TRBD2 on 5 matching bases. Germline CDR1 reads SGHDT; CDR2 reads YYEEEE. CDR3 size: 14 residues. V lost 4 bases and J 6 bases, leaving 16 bases between the germline ends. The CDR3 bases are TGTGCCAGCAGCCCCGTAGACGGGGAAAAGACCCAGTACTTC. This encodes CASSPVDGEKTQYF.

The chain recombines TRBV5-1 with TRBJ2-1, with 8 bases fitting TRBD2. Trimming removed 3 bases from V and 0 bases from J; junction bases left unmatched: 14. CDR3 length equals 19 residues. Germline V gene sequence: CDR1 SGHRS, CDR2 YFSETQ. CDR3 amino acids: CASSSPGGPQTSSYNEQFF. In nucleotides, the CDR3 is TGCGCCAGCAGCTCCCCGGGAGGGCCACAGACTAGCTCCTACAATGAGCAGTTCTTC.